The 18 T cell receptor beta chains listed next were all sequenced from one sample in a study of shared clonotypes between healthy human individuals. Method: immunoSEQ multiplex PCR; TCRdb's copy keeps in-frame clones and lacks some. The sample holds 490,000 or so clones, 76% seen once. Sequencing was performed on PBMCs. These TCRs come from a woman in her 40s in good health. Some clones in this sample may be carry-over from other donors' samples.

As for this clone: One base separates it from a far larger clone, so it is likely a read error. The chain uses TRBV19 and TRBJ1-1; D perhaps matches TRBD1 (6 bases). Germline V gene sequence: CDR1 LNHDA, CDR2 SQIVND (reference sequence). V lost 5 bases and J 4 bases, leaving 17 bases between the germline ends. This CDR3 region has 15 residues. CDR3 nucleotide sequence: TGTGCCAGTAGTTTCTCGGGACATCCGAGCACTGAAGCTTTCTTT. Encoded protein: CASSFSGHPSTEAFF.

In the case of this clone: The final CDR3 position lacks the conserved phenylalanine or tryptophan, pointing to a likely read error. The genes are TRBV6-6 and TRBJ1-1; unclear D gene. CDR1 and CDR2 (germline): MNHNY, SVGAGI (reference sequence). This CDR3 is built from 15 residues. V lost 2 bases to trimming and J lost 5 bases, with 15 bases between them. CDR3 protein: CASSYDGRAWTEAFS. The CDR3 nucleotides are TGTGCCAGCAGTTACGATGGAAGGGCTTGGACTGAAGCTTTCTCT.

This clone has only a few counts. The chain has TRBV6-6 and TRBJ2-4, with 13 bases aligning to TRBD2. Germline V gene sequence: CDR1 MNHNY, CDR2 SVGAGI (reference sequence). V shed 6 bases and J 8 bases; nucleotides not matched to a gene: 7. The CDR3 is 15 amino acids. This CDR3 is CASRRGLAGDDIQYF. The CDR3 DNA reads TGTGCCAGCAGGAGAGGACTAGCGGGAGATGACATTCAGTACTTC.

The chain is built from TRBV10-3 and TRBJ1-5; D possibly corresponds to TRBD1 (5 bases). V lost 0 bases, J lost 2 bases, and 17 bases lay in between. The CDR3 extends over 18 amino acids. Per germline, CDR1 ENHRY and CDR2 SYGVKD. This chain's CDR3 is CAISESRGGIGGNQPQHF. Here the CDR3 DNA reads TGTGCCATCAGTGAGTCTAGGGGAGGGATCGGGGGCAATCAGCCCCAGCATTTT.

This chain uses TRBV11-2 with TRBJ2-6; 8 bases map to TRBD1. V dropped 7 bases and J dropped 1; count of bases not matched to a gene: 12. The CDR3 spans 18 residues. Germline V gene lookup returns CDR1 SGHAT and CDR2 FQNNGV. This chain's CDR3 is CASTPRPGGYSGANVLTF. The CDR3 DNA reads as TGTGCCAGCACTCCGCGGCCAGGGGGCTATTCTGGGGCCAACGTCCTGACTTTC.

A few counts support this clone. The chain combines TRBV11-3 with TRBJ2-5; the D is unclear. The CDR3 is 15 residues long. Germline V gene data show CDR1 as SGHNT and CDR2 as YENEEA. Deletions cut 1 base from V and 1 base from J, with 10 bases between. The DNA of the CDR3 is TGTGCCAGCAGCTTAGGTTCAGTCGTCCAAGAGACCCAGTACTTC. Protein product: CASSLGSVVQETQYF.

This clone showed up just once. The chain joins TRBV11-1 to TRBJ2-7, with 8 bases fitting TRBD1. Germline V gene lookup returns CDR1 SGHAT and CDR2 FQDESV (reference sequence). The CDR3 is made up of 14 amino acids. J was trimmed by 5 bases and V by 3 bases; bases with no gene match: 6. The CDR3 sequence is CASSFGTGVNEQYF. For the CDR3, the DNA is TGTGCCAGCAGCTTCGGGACAGGCGTGAACGAGCAGTACTTC.

The sample holds a few counts of this clone. The rearrangement uses TRBV5-1 and TRBJ2-1; 14 nucleotides align to TRBD2. The length of the CDR3 is 19 residues. The trim removed 6 bases at V and 0 bases at J, leaving 11 bases unmatched. The germline gives CDR1 SGHRS, CDR2 YFSETQ. For the CDR3, the DNA is TGCGCCAGCACTTCCTCCGGGACTAGCGGGAGATCCTCCTACAATGAGCAGTTCTTC. Protein sequence: CASTSSGTSGRSSYNEQFF.

The rearrangement links TRBV4-3 to TRBJ2-6; tentative D call: TRBD1 (5 bases). V lost 1 base and J 0 bases, leaving 7 bases between the germline ends. Germline CDR1 is LGHNA and CDR2 is YSLEER. The CDR3 extends over 16 amino acids. CDR3 in amino acids: CASSQVQGSGANVLTF. The CDR3 bases are TGCGCCAGCAGCCAAGTGCAGGGCTCTGGGGCCAACGTCCTGACTTTC.

V and J are TRBV27 and TRBJ2-2, with TRBD2 as a possible D gene (6 bases). V was cut by 2 bases and J by 7 bases, with 14 bases left in between. Germline loops: CDR1 MNHEY, CDR2 SMNVEV (reference sequence). This CDR3 spans 15 amino acids. The CDR3 is CASSLRGGRNGELFF. The CDR3 nucleotides read TGTGCCAGCAGTTTACGAGGTGGGAGGAACGGGGAGCTGTTTTTT.

The rearrangement links TRBV19 to TRBJ2-2; D gene ambiguous. Per the germline V gene, CDR1 is LNHDA and CDR2 is SQIVND (reference sequence). This CDR3 contains 15 residues. The V and J ends lost 7 bases and 0 bases respectively, with 12 bases between them. The CDR3 spells CASNKGPPNTGELFF. CDR3 in DNA: TGTGCCAGTAACAAGGGCCCACCGAACACCGGGGAGCTGTTTTTT.

The J gene is TRBJ2-7, the V gene TRBV27; the match to TRBD2 covers 7 bases. The trim removed 3 bases at V and 7 bases at J, leaving 9 bases unmatched. From germline, CDR1 is MNHEY and CDR2 SMNVEV (reference sequence). CDR3 length: 14 residues. The CDR3 spells CASSFGAGTNEQYF. The CDR3 DNA follows: TGTGCCAGCAGTTTTGGGGCAGGGACTAATGAGCAGTACTTC.

The V call is TRBV6-1, the J call TRBJ2-7, with D perhaps being TRBD1 or TRBD2 (7 bases each). CDR3 length: 15 residues. Germline V lookup: CDR1 MNHNS, CDR2 SASEGT. Trimming took 2 bases from V and 4 from J, leaving 15 bases between them. Here the CDR3 reads CASSESSQGGYEQYF. The DNA for the CDR3 is TGTGCCAGCAGTGAAAGTTCGCAGGGGGGGTACGAGCAGTACTTC.

The rearrangement uses TRBV5-1 and TRBJ2-1; 7 bases are shared with TRBD2. This CDR3 region has 16 residues. CDR1 is SGHRS and CDR2 is YFSETQ in the germline V gene. V shed 0 bases and J 6 bases; nucleotides not matched to a gene: 9. CDR3 DNA: TGCGCCAGCAGCTTGGATTTTGGGCCGGGGGGCAATGAGCAGTTCTTC. Amino acids: CASSLDFGPGGNEQFF.

The chain combines TRBV5-6 with TRBJ2-5; D gene unclear. The CDR3 is 13 residues long. V lost 0 bases and J 5 bases, leaving 8 bases between the germline ends. Germline loops: CDR1 SGHDT, CDR2 YYEEEE. CDR3 in amino acids: CASSLGPRETQYF. The CDR3 nucleotides read TGTGCCAGCAGCTTGGGGCCGAGGGAGACCCAGTACTTC.

This chain joins TRBV4-2 and TRBJ2-2; 10 positions match TRBD2. CDR3 size: 17 residues. CDR1 is LGHNA and CDR2 is YNFKEQ in the germline V gene. V shed 3 bases, J shed 0 bases, and the junction held 4 bases outside the gene matches. CDR3 coding DNA: TGTGCCAGCAGCCAGTTAGCGGGAGGCCCGAACACCGGGGAGCTGTTTTTT. Protein: CASSQLAGGPNTGELFF.

The rearrangement uses TRBV7-9 and TRBJ1-4, with 10 positions matching TRBD1. The CDR3 spans 17 residues. Germline CDR1 is SEHNR and CDR2 is FQNEAQ (reference sequence). V lost 4 bases and J lost 0; bases outside the gene matches: 5. The CDR3 nucleotides are TGTGCCAGCAGCTCCGACAGGGGGCACGCAACTAATGAAAAACTGTTTTTT. Protein sequence: CASSSDRGHATNEKLFF.

J is TRBJ2-2 and V is TRBV28, with 12 bases identical to TRBD2. The CDR3 length is 17 residues. J was trimmed by 5 bases and V by 2 bases; bases with no gene match: 6. Germline loops: CDR1 MDHEN, CDR2 SYDVKM. CDR3 protein: CASSLTLAGGMTGELFF. DNA for the CDR3: TGTGCCAGCAGTTTAACACTAGCGGGAGGAATGACCGGGGAGCTGTTTTTT.